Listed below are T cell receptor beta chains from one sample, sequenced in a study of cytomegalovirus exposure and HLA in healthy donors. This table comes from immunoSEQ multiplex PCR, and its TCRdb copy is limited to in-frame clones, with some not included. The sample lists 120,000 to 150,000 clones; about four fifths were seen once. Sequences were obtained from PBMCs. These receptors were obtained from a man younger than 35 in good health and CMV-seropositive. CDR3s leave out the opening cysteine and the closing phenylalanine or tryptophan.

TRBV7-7	ASSLTENTEAF
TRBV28	ASSLFPSDNYGYT
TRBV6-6	ASSYSGGVSYEQY
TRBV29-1	SVDPGGSEQF
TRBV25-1	ASSDGQGLDNYGYT
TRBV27	ASSSTGYINYGYT
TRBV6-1	ASSDPETNTGELF
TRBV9	ASRSSGSGEETQY
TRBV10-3	AISESGISNEQF
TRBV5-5	ASSFLVHEQF
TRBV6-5	ASRDRGPNGDTQY
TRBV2	ASRGEGSYEQY
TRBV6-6	ASSPLTRGEKLF
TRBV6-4	ASRFPGQGQRKLF
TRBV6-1	ASSENQGAKSNYGYT
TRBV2	ASSQNTEAF
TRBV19	ASSISQGRYNEQF
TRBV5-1	ASSSNPGNYGYT
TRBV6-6	ASSLRGTSYNEQF
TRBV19	ASSFWGQGEGEQF
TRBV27	ASSLGSYSNQPQH
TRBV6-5	ASKVELGPGEQY
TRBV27	ATRDRGSHEQY
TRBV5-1	ASSFGQGKNTGELF
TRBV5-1	ASTGTGDHYT
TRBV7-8	ASSSQGPLNTIY
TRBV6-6	ASNTGGLNTEAF
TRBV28	ASSRGLAGVKEQY
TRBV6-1	ASSEVHSYNEQF
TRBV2	ASRADTSTDTQY
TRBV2	ANGGMNTEAF
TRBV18	ASSSRVSEAF
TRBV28	ASRGQGAGYGYT
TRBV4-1	ASSQVQGGYEQY
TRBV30	AWSSPAGKYEQY
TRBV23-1	ASSQFSSGTGGVTDTQY
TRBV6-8	ATPRQPNYEQY
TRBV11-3	ASSLDGQAEAF
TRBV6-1	ASRAPGRANEKLF
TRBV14	ASSQAGGVYEQY
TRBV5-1	ASSSGGRLAGVSYNEQF
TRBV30	AWSVGTSGGKTQY
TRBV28	ATGTALSNQPQH
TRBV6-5	ASSITRPGGDTIY
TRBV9	ASSVGGSVPDTQY
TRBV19	ASSAAGGVGWEAF
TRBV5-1	ASSVGQGRQETQY
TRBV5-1	ASSGNPSGGGNEQF
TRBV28	ASSTRTGGLETQY
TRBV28	ASSPPGQGNEAF
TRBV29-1	SVEDAGVAKNIQY
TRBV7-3	ASSLGSAGSSYEQY
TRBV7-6	ASRSTATNTGELF
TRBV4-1	ASSQVQVNEQF